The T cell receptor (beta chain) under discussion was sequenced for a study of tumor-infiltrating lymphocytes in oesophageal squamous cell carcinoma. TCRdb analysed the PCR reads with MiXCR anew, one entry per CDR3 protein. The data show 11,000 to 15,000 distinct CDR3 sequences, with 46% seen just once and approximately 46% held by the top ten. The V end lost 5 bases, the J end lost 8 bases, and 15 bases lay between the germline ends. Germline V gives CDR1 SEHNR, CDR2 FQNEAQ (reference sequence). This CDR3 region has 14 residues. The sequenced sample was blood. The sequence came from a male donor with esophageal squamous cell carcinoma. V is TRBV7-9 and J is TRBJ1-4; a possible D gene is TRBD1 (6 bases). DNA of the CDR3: TGTGCCAGCAGCCTACAGGGTGGTACGGAAAAACTGTTTTTT. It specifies CASSLQGGTEKLFF.